This T cell receptor (beta chain) was identified in a study of T cell responses to AZD1222 COVID-19 vaccine. Only in-frame clones appear in the TCRdb table, and some are missing; sequencing was by immunoSEQ multiplex PCR. The top ten hold 5.1% of the sample, which has around 140,000 clones, 93% seen once. Germline CDR1 is LNHDA and CDR2 is SQIVND (reference sequence). Trimming pared 5 bases from V and 2 bases from J, leaving 15 bases between. The CDR3 length is 15 residues. The source material was peripheral blood, sampled on day 0 of AZD1222 vaccination. This chain joins TRBV19 and TRBJ1-2; D perhaps matches TRBD1 (6 bases). The sequence was obtained from an adult in good health. CDR3 nucleotides: TGTGCCAGTAGTGTCACGGGGGCGGAGAACTATGGCTACACCTTC. Protein: CASSVTGAENYGYTF.